One and the same sample provided the 11 T cell receptor beta chains below, sequenced in a study of T-cell reconstitution after alpha-beta-depleted transplantation in children. For TCRbeta, the library was prepared with unique molecular identifiers. TCRdb independently ran MiXCR on the PCR reads; one entry per CDR3 protein. Among 210,000 or so distinct CDR3 sequences listed, 8% to 9.5% were seen once. The sequencing here drew on PBMCs from the stem cell graft donor, taken from the stem cell graft. These receptor sequences come from a human donor who donated a stem cell graft to a child with acute lymphoblastic leukemia.

The table lists this clonotype with many counts. The J gene is TRBJ2-7, the V gene TRBV7-2; D call uncertain. The germline gives CDR1 SGHTA, CDR2 FQGNSA. V dropped 1 base and J dropped 6 bases, with 7 bases sitting between them. The CDR3 covers 12 residues. The CDR3 nucleotides read TGTGCCAGCAGCTTAGGCTCTTCCGAGCAGTACTTC. Translated, it gives CASSLGSSEQYF.

The V and J genes are TRBV6-5 and TRBJ2-7; D is unclear. Between the trimmed V and J ends, which lost 2 bases and 0 bases, there was a span of 11 bases. CDR1 is MNHEY and CDR2 is SVGAGI in the germline V gene. This CDR3 comprises 15 residues. CDR3 DNA: TGTGCCAGCAGTTACCATGACGGTAGCTCCTACGAGCAGTACTTC. Protein sequence: CASSYHDGSSYEQYF.

This clonotype appeared many times. This chain joins TRBV10-3 and TRBJ2-1; TRBD2 is a possible D gene (6 bases). Germline-derived CDR1 and CDR2 are ENHRY and SYGVKD. V lost 2 bases, J lost 5 bases, and 13 bases lay in between. The CDR3 sequence is 15 residues long. This CDR3 reads CAISERGTLNNEQFF. The CDR3 nucleotides are TGTGCCATCAGTGAGCGTGGGACTCTCAACAATGAGCAGTTCTTC.

This clonotype appeared many times. The CDR3 DNA reads as TGCAGTGGTACTAGCGGGGGCTCCGTCGCAGAGACCCAGTACTTC. Protein sequence: CSGTSGGSVAETQYF. V is TRBV20-1 and J is TRBJ2-5; TRBD2 agrees at 11 bases. V was clipped by 7 bases and J by 4 bases; unmatched bases: 11. CDR3 length: 15 residues. The germline V gene has CDR1 DFQATT and CDR2 SNEGSKA (reference sequence).

The chain joins TRBV5-5 to TRBJ1-6, with D possibly matching TRBD1 (6 bases). The V end lost 4 bases, the J end lost 10 bases, and 18 bases lay between the germline ends. The germline CDR1 and CDR2 sequences are SGHKS and YYEKEE (reference sequence). The CDR3 covers 15 residues. The CDR3 region is CASSPDSLGESPLHF. CDR3 in DNA: TGTGCCAGCAGCCCGGACAGTTTGGGGGAATCACCCCTCCACTTT.

There are many counts of this clonotype. The V call is TRBV3-1, the J call TRBJ1-5, with D unresolved. Trimming removed 0 bases from V and 4 bases from J, with 7 bases in between. This CDR3 is built from 14 residues. Germline V lookup: CDR1 LGHDT, CDR2 YNNKEL (reference sequence). CDR3 in DNA: TGTGCCAGCAGCCAAGAGCACAGAAATCAGCCCCAGCATTTT. As protein: CASSQEHRNQPQHF.

The chain couples TRBV7-8 to TRBJ1-4, with D unclear. This CDR3 region has 15 residues. In germline, CDR1 is SGHVS, CDR2 FQNEAQ. Trimming removed 1 base at V and 8 bases at J, with 14 bases between. The CDR3 loop reads CASSLGPTVGEKLFF. The CDR3 nucleotides are TGTGCCAGCAGCTTAGGCCCCACTGTTGGGGAAAAACTGTTTTTT.

This clonotype has just a few counts. This chain joins TRBV5-1 and TRBJ2-1; unclear D gene. The germline gives CDR1 SGHRS, CDR2 YFSETQ. The CDR3 is 13 amino acids. V was shortened by 0 bases and J by 10 bases, with 11 bases between the two germline ends. The CDR3 sequence: CASSLAYGREQFF. The CDR3 region has the DNA TGCGCCAGCAGCTTGGCGTACGGGCGGGAGCAGTTCTTC.

Ten or more counts support this clonotype. The chain is built from TRBV20-1 and TRBJ1-1; D is unclear. Trimming removed 0 bases at V and 1 base at J, with 18 bases between. Per germline, CDR1 DFQATT and CDR2 SNEGSKA (reference sequence). This CDR3 is built from 17 residues. The CDR3 loop reads CSARERRSADKNTEAFF. CDR3 coding DNA: TGCAGTGCTAGAGAGCGTCGTAGTGCAGACAAGAACACTGAAGCTTTCTTT.

This clonotype was seen at least ten times. This rearrangement joins TRBV6-6 to TRBJ1-4; D unresolved. V lost 3 bases and J lost 6, with 8 bases in between. This CDR3 is 13 amino acids long. Germline lookup yields CDR1 MNHNY and CDR2 SVGAGI (reference sequence). This CDR3 reads CASSYPADEKLFF. CDR3 coding DNA: TGTGCCAGCAGTTATCCTGCCGATGAAAAACTGTTTTTT.

Worth noting for this clonotype: This clone may be a read error of a much larger clone one base away. This rearrangement joins TRBV29-1 to TRBJ2-3, with 7 bases fitting TRBD1. Germline CDR1 and CDR2: SQVTM and ANQGSEA. The CDR3 has 14 residues. The CDR3 DNA sequence: TGCAGCGGTGAAGCTGGGACAGTCACAGATACGCAGTATTTT. Protein: CSGEAGTVTDTQYF.